This T cell receptor (beta chain) was captured in a study of cytomegalovirus exposure and HLA in healthy donors. Trimming shortened V by 6 bases and J by 2 bases, and 8 bases separated the two germline ends. Germline V gene sequence: CDR1 SGHRS, CDR2 YFSETQ. This CDR3 spans 12 amino acids. PCR primers comprised 60 Vbeta and 13 Jbeta primers. The repertoire was sequenced with immunoSEQ multiplex PCR; TCRdb's copy has only in-frame clones and lacks some. The sample lists around 130,000 clones; about 82% were seen once. The source of this sequence is a man aged 30-40 years in good health and CMV-seronegative. The chain couples TRBV5-1 to TRBJ1-1; D is undetermined. The sample comprised PBMCs. This CDR3 is CASNQDNTEAFF. Written as DNA, the CDR3 is TGCGCCAGCAATCAGGATAACACTGAAGCTTTCTTT.